The rows below give T cell receptor beta chains drawn from one sample of a study of PD-1 blockade in classical Hodgkin lymphoma. Only in-frame clones appear in the TCRdb table, and some are missing; sequencing was by immunoSEQ multiplex PCR. The sample carries some 93,000 clones, 80% to 95% recorded once. This specimen consisted of peripheral blood mononuclear cells (PBMCs), obtained at baseline. These receptors were collected from a human donor with classical Hodgkin lymphoma. CDR3s include the opening cysteine and the closing phenylalanine or tryptophan. D genes are given only for firm matches. Clone size, where shown, is once, few, many, or a class for clones that have expanded.

>TRBD1|once|TRBJ1-1|TRBV27|15
CASSPQGGAGTEAFF
TGTGCCAGCAGTCCTCAGGGGGGGGCGGGTACTGAAGCTTTCTTT
>NA|NA|TRBJ2-5|TRBV28|15
CASSDLTAYQETQYF
TGTGCCAGCAGTGATTTGACAGCCTACCAAGAGACCCAGTACTTC
>TRBD2|NA|TRBJ2-1|TRBV23-1|17
CASSHSGRDWGRNEQFF
TGCGCCAGCAGTCACTCCGGGAGGGACTGGGGTAGGAATGAGCAGTTCTTC
>TRBD1|NA|TRBJ1-1|TRBV19|12
CASHQGDTEAFF
TGTGCCAGCCACCAGGGGGACACTGAAGCTTTCTTT
>NA|NA|TRBJ2-3|TRBV6-1|15
CASSEGGTGTDTQYF
TGTGCCAGCAGTGAAGGGGGAACAGGCACAGATACGCAGTATTTT
>NA|NA|TRBJ1-1|TRBV11-1|14
CASSLAGLNTEAFF
TGTGCCAGCAGCTTAGCAGGGCTGAACACTGAAGCTTTCTTT
>NA|NA|TRBJ2-1|TRBV11-1|15
CASSLSGQADNEQFF
TGTGCCAGCAGCTTATCGGGGCAGGCTGACAATGAGCAGTTCTTC
>NA|NA|TRBJ1-2|TRBV19|13
CASSILGAHGYTF
TGTGCCAGTAGTATCTTGGGGGCGCATGGCTACACCTTC
>NA|few|TRBJ2-2|TRBV6-6|15
CASSYSNRNTGELFF
TGTGCCAGCAGTTACTCGAACAGGAACACCGGGGAGCTGTTTTTT
>TRBD1|NA|TRBJ2-5|TRBV9|17
CASSVGTGGRRQETQYF
TGTGCCAGCAGCGTAGGGACAGGGGGAAGGAGGCAAGAGACCCAGTACTTC
>TRBD1|NA|TRBJ1-1|TRBV7-9|13
CASSRTSTGEAFF
TGTGCCAGCAGCCGCACCTCGACAGGGGAAGCTTTCTTT
>NA|NA|TRBJ2-1|TRBV27|14
CASSFELASNEQFF
TGTGCCAGCAGTTTTGAACTAGCTTCCAATGAGCAGTTCTTC
>TRBD1|NA|TRBJ1-2|TRBV10-2|16
CASAGTGGARSEGYTF
TGCGCCAGCGCCGGGACAGGGGGCGCTAGGTCAGAAGGCTACACCTTC
>NA|NA|TRBJ1-5|TRBV7-9|13
CASSLVEYQPQHF
TGTGCCAGCAGCTTAGTAGAATATCAGCCCCAGCATTTT
>NA|NA|TRBJ2-3|TRBV9|15
CASSVSPDDTDTQYF
TGTGCCAGCAGCGTGTCGCCAGACGACACAGATACGCAGTATTTT
>NA|NA|TRBJ1-2|TRBV6-5|12
CASTLKGDGYTF
TGTGCCAGCACCCTCAAAGGGGATGGCTACACCTTC
>TRBD1|NA|TRBJ1-4|TRBV10-2|15
CASSEYRGTNEKLFF
TGCGCCAGCAGTGAGTACAGGGGAACTAATGAAAAACTGTTTTTT
>NA|NA|TRBJ1-1|TRBV5-8|11
CASSLEGRAFF
TGTGCCAGCAGCTTGGAGGGGCGGGCTTTCTTT
>TRBD2|NA|TRBJ2-5|TRBV13|17
CASSGRLAGDFGETQYF
TGTGCCAGCAGCGGGCGACTAGCGGGAGATTTCGGAGAGACCCAGTACTTC
>TRBD1|NA|TRBJ1-1|TRBV28|16
CASSPPGTGLSTEAFF
TGTGCCAGCAGTCCACCCGGGACAGGGCTTAGCACTGAAGCTTTCTTT
>NA|NA|TRBJ1-1|TRBV28|14
CASSFLPGNTEAFF
TGTGCCAGCAGTTTTCTACCAGGGAACACTGAAGCTTTCTTT
>TRBD1|NA|TRBJ2-7|TRBV27|14
CASSPGQARREQYF
TGTGCCAGCAGCCCGGGACAGGCTAGACGCGAGCAGTACTTC
>NA|NA|TRBJ2-2|TRBV28|17
CASSLPPASLNTGELFF
TGTGCCAGCAGTTTACCCCCGGCCTCCCTCAACACCGGGGAGCTGTTTTTT
>TRBD1|NA|TRBJ1-2|TRBV4-1|16
CASSHPRDRINYGYTF
TGCGCCAGCAGCCACCCCCGGGACAGAATTAACTATGGCTACACCTTC
>NA|NA|TRBJ2-2|TRBV18|15
CASSVQFANTGELFF
TGTGCCAGCTCCGTACAGTTCGCGAACACCGGGGAGCTGTTTTTT